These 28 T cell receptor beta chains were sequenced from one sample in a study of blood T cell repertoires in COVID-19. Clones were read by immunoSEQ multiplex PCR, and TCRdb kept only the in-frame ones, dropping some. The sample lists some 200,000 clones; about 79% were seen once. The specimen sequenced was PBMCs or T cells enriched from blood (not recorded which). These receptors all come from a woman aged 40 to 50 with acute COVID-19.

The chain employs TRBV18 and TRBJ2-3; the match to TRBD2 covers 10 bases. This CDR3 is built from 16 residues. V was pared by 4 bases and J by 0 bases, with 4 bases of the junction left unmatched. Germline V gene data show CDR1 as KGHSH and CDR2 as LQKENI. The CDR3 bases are TGTGCCAGCTCACTACTAGCGGGGTCTAGCACAGATACGCAGTATTTT. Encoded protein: CASSLLAGSSTDTQYF.

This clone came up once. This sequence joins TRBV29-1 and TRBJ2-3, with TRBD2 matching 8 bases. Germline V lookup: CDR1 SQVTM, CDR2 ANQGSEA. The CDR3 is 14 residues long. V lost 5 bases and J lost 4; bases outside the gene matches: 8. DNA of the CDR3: TGCAGCGTTCTAGCGGGCCCCGCCGCAGATACGCAGTATTTT. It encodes CSVLAGPAADTQYF.

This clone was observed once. This CDR3 is CASSQYPDRAYNSPLHF. CDR3 in DNA: TGTGCCAGCAGCCAATACCCGGACAGGGCCTATAATTCACCCCTCCACTTT. V is TRBV11-3 and J is TRBJ1-6; 8 bases line up with TRBD1. This CDR3 spans 17 amino acids. Germline values: CDR1 SGHNT, CDR2 YENEEA. Losses at the gene ends were 5 bases for V and 2 bases for J; bases not matched to a gene: 8. The whole variable domain, filled in from reference TRBV11-3 and TRBJ1-6, reads EAGVVQSPRYKIIEKKQPVAFWCNPISGHNTLYWYLQNLGQGPELLIRYENEEAVDDSQLPKDRFSAERLKGVDSTLKIQPAELGDSAVYLCASSQYPDRAYNSPLHFGNGTRLTVT.

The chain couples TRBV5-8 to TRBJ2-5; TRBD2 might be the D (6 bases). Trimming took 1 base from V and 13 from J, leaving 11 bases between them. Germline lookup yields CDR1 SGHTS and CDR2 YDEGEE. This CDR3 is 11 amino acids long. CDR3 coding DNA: TGTGCCAGCAGCTTGTTGGGGCGGGGGTACTTC. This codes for CASSLLGRGYF.

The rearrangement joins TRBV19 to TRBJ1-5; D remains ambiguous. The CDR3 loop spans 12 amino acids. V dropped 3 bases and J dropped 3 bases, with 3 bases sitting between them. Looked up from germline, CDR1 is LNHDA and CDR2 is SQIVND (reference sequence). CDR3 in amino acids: CASSIYNQPQHF. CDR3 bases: TGTGCCAGTAGTATTTACAATCAGCCCCAGCATTTT.

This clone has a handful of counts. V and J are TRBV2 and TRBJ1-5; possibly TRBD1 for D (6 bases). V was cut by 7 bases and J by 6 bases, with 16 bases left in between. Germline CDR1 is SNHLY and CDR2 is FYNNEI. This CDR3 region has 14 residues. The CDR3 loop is CASTAGGYGQPQHF. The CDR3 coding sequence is TGTGCCAGCACCGCGGGGGGCTACGGTCAGCCCCAGCATTTT. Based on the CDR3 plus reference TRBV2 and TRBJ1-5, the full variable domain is EPEVTQTPSHQVTQMGQEVILRCVPISNHLYFYWYRQILGQKVEFLVSFYNNEISEKSEIFDDQFSVERPDGSNFTLKIRSTKLEDSAMYFCASTAGGYGQPQHFGDGTRLSIL.

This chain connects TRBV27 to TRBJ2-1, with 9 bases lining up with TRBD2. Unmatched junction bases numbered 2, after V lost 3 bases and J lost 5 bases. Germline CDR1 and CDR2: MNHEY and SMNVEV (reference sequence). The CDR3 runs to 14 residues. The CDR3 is CASSFGTSNNEQFF. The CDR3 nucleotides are TGTGCCAGCAGTTTTGGGACTAGCAACAATGAGCAGTTCTTC.

CDR3: CASTPGTGYGYTF. In DNA form, the CDR3 reads TGTGCCAGCACCCCCGGGACAGGGTATGGCTACACCTTC. The V call is TRBV6-5, the J call TRBJ1-2; TRBD1 matches at 9 bases. The CDR3 sequence is 13 residues long. Germline V gene sequence: CDR1 MNHEY, CDR2 SVGAGI. The V and J ends lost 7 bases and 5 bases, in that order; junction bases with no gene match: 5.

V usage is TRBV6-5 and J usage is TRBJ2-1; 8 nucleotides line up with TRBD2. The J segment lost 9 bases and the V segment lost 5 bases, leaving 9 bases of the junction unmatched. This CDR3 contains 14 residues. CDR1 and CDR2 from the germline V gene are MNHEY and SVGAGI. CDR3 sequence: CASSRAGVSGEQFF. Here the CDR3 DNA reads TGTGCCAGCAGTCGAGCGGGAGTGTCCGGTGAGCAGTTCTTC.

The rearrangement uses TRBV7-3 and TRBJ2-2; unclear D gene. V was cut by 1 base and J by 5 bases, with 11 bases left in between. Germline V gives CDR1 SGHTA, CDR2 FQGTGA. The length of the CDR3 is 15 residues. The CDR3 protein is CASSLSSRQTGELFF. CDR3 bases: TGTGCCAGCAGCTTAAGTAGCCGGCAGACCGGGGAGCTGTTTTTT.

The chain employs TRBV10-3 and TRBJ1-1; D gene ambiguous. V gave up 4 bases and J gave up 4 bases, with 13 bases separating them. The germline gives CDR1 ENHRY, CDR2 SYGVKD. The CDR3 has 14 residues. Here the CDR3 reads CAISGWEKGTEAFF. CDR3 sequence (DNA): TGTGCCATCAGTGGATGGGAGAAGGGCACTGAAGCTTTCTTT.

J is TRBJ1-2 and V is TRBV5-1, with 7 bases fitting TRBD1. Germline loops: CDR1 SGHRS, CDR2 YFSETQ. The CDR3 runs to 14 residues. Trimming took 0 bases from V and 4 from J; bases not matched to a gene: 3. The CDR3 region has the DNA TGCGCCAGCAGCTTGGGACAGGGTAGCTATGGCTACACCTTC. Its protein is CASSLGQGSYGYTF.

The CDR3: CASSSQQGFGEKLFF. Written as DNA, the CDR3 is TGTGCCAGCAGTTCCCAACAGGGATTCGGTGAAAAACTGTTTTTT. This sequence joins TRBV28 and TRBJ1-4; D is perhaps TRBD1 (6 bases). CDR3 length: 15 amino acids. Germline CDR1 reads MDHEN; CDR2 reads SYDVKM. V gave up 4 bases and J gave up 7 bases, with 16 bases separating them.

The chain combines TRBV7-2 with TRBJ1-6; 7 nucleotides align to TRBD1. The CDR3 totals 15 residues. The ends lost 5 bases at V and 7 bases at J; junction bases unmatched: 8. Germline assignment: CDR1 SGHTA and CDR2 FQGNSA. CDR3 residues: CASSRSRDRNSPLHF. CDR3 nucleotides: TGTGCCAGCAGCCGGTCCCGGGACAGAAATTCACCCCTCCACTTT. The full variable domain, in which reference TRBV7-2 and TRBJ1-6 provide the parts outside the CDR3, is GAGVSQSPSNKVTEKGKDVELRCDPISGHTALYWYRQSLGQGLEFLIYFQGNSAPDKSGLPSDRFSAERTGGSVSTLTIQRTQQEDSAVYLCASSRSRDRNSPLHFGNGTRLTVT.

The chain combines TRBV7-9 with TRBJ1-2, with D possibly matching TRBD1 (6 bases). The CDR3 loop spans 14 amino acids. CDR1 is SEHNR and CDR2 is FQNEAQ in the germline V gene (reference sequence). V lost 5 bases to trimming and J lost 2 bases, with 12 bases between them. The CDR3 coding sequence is TGTGCCAGCAGCCTAACAGGGCCGAACTATGGCTACACCTTC. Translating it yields CASSLTGPNYGYTF.

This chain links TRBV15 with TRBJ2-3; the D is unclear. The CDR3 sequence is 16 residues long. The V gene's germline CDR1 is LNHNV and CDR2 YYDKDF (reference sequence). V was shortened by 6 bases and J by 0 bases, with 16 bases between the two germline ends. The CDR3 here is CATRSQAYSSTDTQYF. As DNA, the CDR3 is TGTGCCACCAGAAGCCAGGCGTATTCTAGCACAGATACGCAGTATTTT. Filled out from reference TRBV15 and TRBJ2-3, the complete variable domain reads DAMVIQNPRYQVTQFGKPVTLSCSQTLNHNVMYWYQQKSSQAPKLLFHYYDKDFNNEADTPDNFQSRRPNTSFCFLDIRSPGLGDTAMYLCATRSQAYSSTDTQYFGPGTRLTVL.

The CDR3 spells CAWSRDRNYGYTF. As DNA, the CDR3 is TGTGCCTGGAGCCGGGACAGGAACTATGGCTACACCTTC. The chain combines TRBV30 with TRBJ1-2, with 8 bases aligning to TRBD1. Germline CDR1 is GTSNPN and CDR2 is SVGIG (reference sequence). Trimming took 3 bases from V and 2 from J; bases not matched to a gene: 2. The CDR3 runs to 13 residues.

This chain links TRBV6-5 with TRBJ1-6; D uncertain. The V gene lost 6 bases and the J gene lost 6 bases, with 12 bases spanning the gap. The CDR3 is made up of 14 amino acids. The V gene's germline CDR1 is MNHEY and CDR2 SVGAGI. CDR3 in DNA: TGTGCCAGCAGGGAGCCGGGGTTTAATTCACCCCTCCACTTT. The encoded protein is CASREPGFNSPLHF.

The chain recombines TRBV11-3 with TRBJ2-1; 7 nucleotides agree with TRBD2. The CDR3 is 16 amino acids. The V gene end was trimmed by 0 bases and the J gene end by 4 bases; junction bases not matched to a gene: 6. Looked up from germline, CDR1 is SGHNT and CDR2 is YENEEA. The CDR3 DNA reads TGTGCCAGCAGCTTAGATGGCGGGGGAACATACAATGAGCAGTTCTTC. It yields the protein CASSLDGGGTYNEQFF. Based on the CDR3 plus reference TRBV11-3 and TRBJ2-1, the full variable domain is EAGVVQSPRYKIIEKKQPVAFWCNPISGHNTLYWYLQNLGQGPELLIRYENEEAVDDSQLPKDRFSAERLKGVDSTLKIQPAELGDSAVYLCASSLDGGGTYNEQFFGPGTRLTVL.

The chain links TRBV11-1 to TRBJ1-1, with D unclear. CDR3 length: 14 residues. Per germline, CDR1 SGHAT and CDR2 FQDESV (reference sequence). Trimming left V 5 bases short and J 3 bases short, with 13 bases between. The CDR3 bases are TGTGCCAGCAGCCGATCGATGAGAGACACTGAAGCTTTCTTT. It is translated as CASSRSMRDTEAFF.

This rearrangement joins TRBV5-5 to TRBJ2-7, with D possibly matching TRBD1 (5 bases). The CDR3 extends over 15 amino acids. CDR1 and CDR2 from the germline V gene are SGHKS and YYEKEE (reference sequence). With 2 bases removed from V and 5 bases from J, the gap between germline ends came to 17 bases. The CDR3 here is CASSFFPTDGHEQYF. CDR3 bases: TGTGCCAGCAGCTTTTTCCCGACAGACGGCCACGAGCAGTACTTC.

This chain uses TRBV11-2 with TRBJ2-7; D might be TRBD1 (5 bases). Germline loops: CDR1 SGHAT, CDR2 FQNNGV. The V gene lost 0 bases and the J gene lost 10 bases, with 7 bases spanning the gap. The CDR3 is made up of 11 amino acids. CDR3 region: CASSLDRAQYF. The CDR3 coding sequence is TGTGCCAGCAGCTTAGACAGGGCCCAGTACTTC. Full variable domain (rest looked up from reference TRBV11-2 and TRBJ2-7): EAGVAQSPRYKIIEKRQSVAFWCNPISGHATLYWYQQILGQGPKLLIQFQNNGVVDDSQLPKDRFSAERLKGVDSTLKIQPAKLEDSAVYLCASSLDRAQYFGPGTRLTVT.

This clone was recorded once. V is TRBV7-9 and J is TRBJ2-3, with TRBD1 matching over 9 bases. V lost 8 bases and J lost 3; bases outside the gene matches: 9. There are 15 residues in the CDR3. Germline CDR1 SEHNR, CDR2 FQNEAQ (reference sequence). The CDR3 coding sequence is TGTGCCAGCCCCCCGGACGGACAGGGGACAGATACGCAGTATTTT. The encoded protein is CASPPDGQGTDTQYF.

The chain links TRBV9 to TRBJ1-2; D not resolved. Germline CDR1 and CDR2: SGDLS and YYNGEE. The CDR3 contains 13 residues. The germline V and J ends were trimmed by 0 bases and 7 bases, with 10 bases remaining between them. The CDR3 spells CASSVVGSGGYTF. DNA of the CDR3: TGTGCCAGCAGCGTAGTAGGCTCAGGTGGCTACACCTTC.

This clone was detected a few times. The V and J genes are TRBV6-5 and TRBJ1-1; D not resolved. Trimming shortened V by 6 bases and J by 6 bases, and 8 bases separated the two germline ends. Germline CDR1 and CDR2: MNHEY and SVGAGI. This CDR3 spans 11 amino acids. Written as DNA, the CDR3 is TGTGCCAGCAGAGGGAGGGCTGAAGCTTTCTTT. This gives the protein CASRGRAEAFF.

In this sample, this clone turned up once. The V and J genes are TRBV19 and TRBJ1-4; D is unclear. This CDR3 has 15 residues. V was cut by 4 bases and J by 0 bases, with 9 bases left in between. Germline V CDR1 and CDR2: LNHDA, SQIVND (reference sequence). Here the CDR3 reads CASSRGDSTNEKLFF. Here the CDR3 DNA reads TGTGCCAGTAGTAGGGGAGATTCAACTAATGAAAAACTGTTTTTT.

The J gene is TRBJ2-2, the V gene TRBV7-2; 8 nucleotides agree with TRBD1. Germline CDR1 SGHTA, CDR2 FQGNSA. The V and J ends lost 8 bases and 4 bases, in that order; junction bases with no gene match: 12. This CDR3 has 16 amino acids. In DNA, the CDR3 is TGTGCCAGCTCATCTCAGGGGGCGACCCGCACCGGGGAGCTGTTTTTT. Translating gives CASSSQGATRTGELFF.

The CDR3 region is CASSTSGGITDTQYF. CDR3 DNA: TGTGCCAGCAGCACTAGCGGGGGGATCACAGATACGCAGTATTTT. The chain is built from TRBV7-9 and TRBJ2-3, with 12 nucleotides matching TRBD2. V lost 5 bases, J lost 2 bases, and 2 bases stayed unmatched. CDR3 length: 15 residues. Germline CDR1 SEHNR, CDR2 FQNEAQ (reference sequence). Drawing the rest from reference TRBV7-9 and TRBJ2-3, the complete variable domain is DTGVSQNPRHKITKRGQNVTFRCDPISEHNRLYWYRQTLGQGPEFLTYFQNEAQLEKSRLLSDRFSAERPKGSFSTLEIQRTEQGDSAMYLCASSTSGGITDTQYFGPGTRLTVL.